These T cell receptor beta chains were read from a single sample in a study of blood T cell repertoires in COVID-19. The assay was immunoSEQ multiplex PCR, and TCRdb's table has in-frame clones only and misses some. The data contain under 250,000 clones, roughly 88% of them seen just once; the ten biggest clones take up approximately 6%. The material sequenced was peripheral blood. The receptor source for this set is a woman aged 25-40 years with COVID-19, enrolled during active disease. CDR3s leave out the opening cysteine and the closing phenylalanine or tryptophan. The order of the fields is D gene, V gene, clone size, CDR3 protein. The D gene is left open where the match is weak. Size values are once, few and many counts, or a class for expanded clones, and some rows have none.

>-|TRBV19|-
ASSIAVGAEAF
>-|TRBV6-4|many
ASSLVGGASADTQY
>TRBD1|TRBV19|-
ASSIQVGQGAGDTQY
>-|TRBV28|-
ASSFQGRRSEKLF
>-|TRBV21-1|-
ASSKAPSTSGRNNEQF
>-|TRBV28|-
ASRLTGEYNEQF
>-|TRBV27|-
ASSLNSGGLGNQPQH
>-|TRBV7-9|-
ASSPSGELF
>-|TRBV2|once
ASSAGTEAF
>-|TRBV19|-
ASSIFSLAEDNEQF
>-|TRBV6-2/TRBV6-3|-
ASSYAVGYGYT
>-|TRBV4-1|-
ASSQLPGSYNEQF
>-|TRBV7-8|-
ASSLLRGQYEQY
>TRBD2|TRBV7-9|-
ASSPLGEGTTGQF
>-|TRBV5-8|-
ASSLPKTGEQY
>TRBD1|TRBV6-6|-
ASSYGQGSNSPLH
>TRBD1|TRBV6-4|-
ASRRAGTGEPDTEAF
>-|TRBV11-2|-
ASSGEAEAF
>-|TRBV6-6|-
ASEDLNGSGANVLT
>-|TRBV30|-
AWSVKLQGEAF
>-|TRBV7-2|-
ASSLDRGVGRGYT
>TRBD1|TRBV27|-
ASSYRGNYEQF
>TRBD1|TRBV15|many
ATSRDLQGAVNEQF
>TRBD1|TRBV28|-
ASRLSQTGGFADTQY
>-|TRBV7-9|-
ASSRTEETQY
>-|TRBV5-5|-
ASSFNNQETQY
>TRBD2|TRBV7-2|-
ASSLGLAGVTDTQY
>-|TRBV9|-
ASSALGAGYT
>-|TRBV3-1/TRBV3-2|-
ASSPDTHWGEQF